The source of this T cell receptor (beta chain) is a study of cytomegalovirus exposure and HLA in healthy donors. The study ran its PCR with 60 Vbeta and 13 Jbeta primers. Produced via immunoSEQ multiplex PCR; TCRdb's table is partial and in-frame only. The table shows under 150,000 clones, with approximately 80% occurring only once. Trimming shortened V by 6 bases and J by 6 bases, and 12 bases separated the two germline ends. Germline V gives CDR1 SGHTA, CDR2 FQGNSA. This CDR3 has 12 residues. This clone has ten or more counts. This clonotype originated in a man aged 25-45 years in good health and CMV-seropositive. The chain carries TRBV7-2 and TRBJ2-7; D is ambiguous. The sample consisted of PBMCs. CDR3 residues: CASSLVVFEQYF. The CDR3 nucleotides read TGTGCCAGCAGTCTAGTAGTATTCGAGCAGTACTTC.